This TCR beta chain is drawn from a study of CD8 T cells in ankylosing spondylitis. This clonotype has a count of ten or more. What it binds is not known. Study-wide results and limits: It was reported that disease-linked clones were significantly enriched in matched ankylosing spondylitis synovial fluid.

MiXCR was run by TCRdb on the 5' RACE reads, yielding one entry per CDR3 protein. Here the sample spans roughly 230,000 distinct CDR3 sequences, 8% to 11% being singletons. The CDR3 extends over 16 amino acids. V dropped 1 base and J dropped 1 base, with 11 bases sitting between them. Germline-derived CDR1 and CDR2 are ENHRY and SYGVKD. This receptor was identified in a male donor with ankylosing spondylitis or in good health (not recorded which). The V gene is TRBV10-3, the J gene TRBJ2-1; tentative D call: TRBD2 (6 bases). Sequenced: blood, either unsorted or a sorted T cell fraction (not recorded which). CDR3 loop: CAISELRRESYNEQFF. CDR3 DNA sequence: TGTGCCATCAGTGAGTTGAGGAGGGAATCCTACAATGAGCAGTTCTTC.